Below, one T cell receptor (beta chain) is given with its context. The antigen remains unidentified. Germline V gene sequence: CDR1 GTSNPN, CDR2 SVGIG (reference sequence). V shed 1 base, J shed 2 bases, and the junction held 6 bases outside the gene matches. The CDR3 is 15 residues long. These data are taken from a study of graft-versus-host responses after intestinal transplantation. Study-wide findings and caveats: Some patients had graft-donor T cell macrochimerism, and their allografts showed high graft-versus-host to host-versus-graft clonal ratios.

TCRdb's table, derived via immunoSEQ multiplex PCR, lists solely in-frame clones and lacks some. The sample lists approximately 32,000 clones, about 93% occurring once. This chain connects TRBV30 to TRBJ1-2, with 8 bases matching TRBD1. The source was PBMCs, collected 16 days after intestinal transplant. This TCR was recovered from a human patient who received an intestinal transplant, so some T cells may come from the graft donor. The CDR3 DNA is TGTGCCTGGAGTGAGGGATCAGGGGGCAACTATGGCTACACCTTC. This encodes CAWSEGSGGNYGYTF.